This T cell receptor (beta chain) was profiled in a study of blood T cells in healthy people across ages. General study results and limits: Researchers judged that diversity estimates from one million T cells fell short of true values.

The authors ran a second PCR of roughly 7 to 11 cycles using a sample-barcoded 5' primer and a J-beta primer mix. Via MiXCR, TCRdb re-called the 5' RACE reads, giving one row per CDR3 protein. The sample has 1.5 million to 2 million distinct CDR3 sequences, roughly 52% seen once. Remarks on this clonotype: Its target is unknown.

V gave up 4 bases and J gave up 4 bases, with 11 bases separating them. Looked up from germline, CDR1 is SGHDT and CDR2 is YYEEEE. The CDR3 has 13 amino acids. The sequence came from a woman between 40 and 50 years old in good health. The sample comprised blood. The rearrangement uses TRBV5-6 and TRBJ1-2, with TRBD1 as a possible D gene (6 bases). The CDR3 sequence is CASSNGQSYGYTF. CDR3 nucleotide sequence: TGTGCCAGCAGCAACGGACAGTCCTATGGCTACACCTTC.